The 10 T cell receptor beta chains in this list originate from one sample, sequenced in a study of control samples from healthy donors and cancer patients. Assay used: immunoSEQ multiplex PCR; TCRdb lists only in-frame clones, some missing. The sample contains approximately 70,000 clones, roughly 90% of which appear only once. The sequencing input was PBMCs. These receptors all stem from a man in his 60s with lung cancer.

The chain recombines TRBV19 with TRBJ1-3; D remains unclear. This CDR3 contains 14 residues. The V and J ends lost 7 bases and 0 bases respectively, with 10 bases between them. CDR1 is LNHDA and CDR2 is SQIVND in the germline V gene (reference sequence). The CDR3 reads CASTQWGSGNTIYF. CDR3 bases: TGTGCCAGTACCCAATGGGGCTCTGGAAACACCATATATTTT.

This clone was detected once. V gene TRBV3-1 (or the pseudogene TRBV3-2) combines with J gene TRBJ1-4; 8 bases align to TRBD1. This CDR3 has 14 residues. Trimming removed 1 base from V and 8 bases from J; junction bases left unmatched: 3. Germline V gene data show CDR1 as LGHDT and CDR2 as YNNKEL (reference sequence). CDR3: CASSQGTGSEKLFF. Here the CDR3 DNA reads TGTGCCAGCAGCCAAGGGACAGGGAGCGAAAAACTGTTTTTT.

This sequence joins TRBV7-6 and TRBJ1-4, with D possibly being TRBD1 (6 bases). CDR1 and CDR2 (germline): SGHVS, FNYEAQ. The CDR3 has 12 residues. V lost 5 bases and J lost 10, with 11 bases in between. The CDR3 DNA reads TGTGCCAGCAGCAAACAGGGTGTAAAACTGTTTTTT. It yields the protein CASSKQGVKLFF.

The chain couples TRBV9 to TRBJ1-4; 7 bases are shared with TRBD1. This CDR3 is 14 amino acids long. V was pared by 7 bases and J by 7 bases, with 10 bases of the junction left unmatched. Germline V gene sequence: CDR1 SGDLS, CDR2 YYNGEE. CDR3 bases: TGTGCCAGCTCATTACAGGGGATGGGTGAAAAACTGTTTTTT. Protein: CASSLQGMGEKLFF.

The chain links TRBV2 to TRBJ1-4, with 7 bases fitting TRBD1. The CDR3 sequence is 15 residues long. V trimming: 6 bases; J trimming: 2 bases; junction bases outside the gene matches: 6. Germline CDR1 is SNHLY and CDR2 is FYNNEI. The CDR3 region has the DNA TGTGCCAGCAGGAAGACAGGGTCCACTAATGAAAAACTGTTTTTT. This codes for CASRKTGSTNEKLFF.

This chain uses TRBV6-5 with TRBJ2-3; 12 bases are shared with TRBD2. Germline V gives CDR1 MNHEY, CDR2 SVGAGI. The CDR3 is made up of 15 amino acids. With 2 bases clipped from V and 6 bases from J, the junction kept 3 bases outside the gene matches. For the CDR3, the DNA is TGTGCCAGCAGTTACCGGGGACTAGCGGGCGATACGCAGTATTTT. Its translation: CASSYRGLAGDTQYF.

The CDR3 DNA follows: TGTGCCAGCAGCTTTGGATACAGTCGTAGCACAGATACGCAGTATTTT. This encodes CASSFGYSRSTDTQYF. The chain links TRBV5-6 to TRBJ2-3; D unclear. This CDR3 is built from 16 residues. V dropped 2 bases and J dropped 0 bases, with 13 bases sitting between them. Germline assignment: CDR1 SGHDT and CDR2 YYEEEE.

The gene calls are TRBV12-3 or TRBV12-4 and TRBJ1-3; D gene ambiguous. V was shortened by 5 bases and J by 4 bases, with 6 bases between the two germline ends. The length of the CDR3 is 12 residues. This CDR3 reads CASSMSGNTIYF. The CDR3 DNA is TGTGCCAGCAGTATGAGCGGAAACACCATATATTTT.

The V and J genes are TRBV5-1 and TRBJ2-5, with D perhaps matching TRBD1 (7 bases). Germline-derived CDR1 and CDR2 are SGHRS and YFSETQ. V shed 2 bases and J shed 5 bases, with 10 bases lying between them. The CDR3 covers 13 residues. For the CDR3, the DNA is TGCGCCAGCAGCTTATCAGGGGGGGAGACCCAGTACTTC. It yields the protein CASSLSGGETQYF.

J is TRBJ2-5 and V is TRBV18, with 8 bases lining up with TRBD1. The CDR3 extends over 15 amino acids. Germline loops: CDR1 KGHSH, CDR2 LQKENI. J was trimmed by 5 bases and V by 3 bases; bases with no gene match: 8. The CDR3 loop reads CASSPDQGARETQYF. CDR3 nucleotides: TGTGCCAGCTCACCGGATCAGGGGGCACGGGAGACCCAGTACTTC. The full variable domain, rest sourced from reference TRBV18 and TRBJ2-5, is NAGVMQNPRHLVRRRGQEARLRCSPMKGHSHVYWYRQLPEEGLKFMVYLQKENIIDESGMPKERFSAEFPKEGPSILRIQQVVRGDSAAYFCASSPDQGARETQYFGPGTRLLVL.